The 3 T cell receptor beta chains presented below share a single source sample, sequenced in a study of beta chain features in type 1 diabetes. These TCRs' antigens remain unknown. Findings and limits, study-wide: All four CD4+ subsets from Type 1 diabetes patients carried moderately but significantly shorter TCRB CDR3s.

The entirety of the isolated RNA underwent reverse transcription, so expressed TCRB transcripts were sequenced. Only in-frame clones appear in the TCRdb table, and some are missing; sequencing was by immunoSEQ multiplex PCR. The sample includes more than 20,000 clones, roughly 50% of them seen just once. Sequences were obtained from stem cell memory CD4+ T cells from blood. The receptors shown here come from a man aged 30 to 39 with type 1 diabetes.

The sample holds one count of this clone. This chain connects TRBV6-1 to TRBJ2-7; 10 nucleotides match TRBD1. The CDR3 has 15 amino acids. V lost 5 bases, J lost 4 bases, and 8 bases stayed unmatched. The germline gives CDR1 MNHNS, CDR2 SASEGT. The CDR3 nucleotides read TGTGCCAGCAGTTCGGGGACAGGGGTGTGGTACGAGCAGTACTTC. Encoded protein: CASSSGTGVWYEQYF.

The V call is TRBV27, the J call TRBJ1-5; the match to TRBD1 covers 11 bases. Germline V CDR1 and CDR2: MNHEY, SMNVEV (reference sequence). This CDR3 is 15 amino acids long. Trimming removed 6 bases from V and 4 bases from J; junction bases left unmatched: 5. The CDR3 region has the DNA TGTGCCAGCAGCAGGGACAGGGGGAAAAATCAGCCCCAGCATTTT. Encoded protein: CASSRDRGKNQPQHF.

There are a few counts of this clone. V is TRBV5-6 and J is TRBJ2-1, with 7 bases aligning to TRBD1. The CDR3 has 15 residues. Trimming cost V 4 bases and J 12 bases; bases outside gene matches: 16. Per germline, CDR1 SGHDT and CDR2 YYEEEE. CDR3 protein: CASSVQGPGGTVQFF. The CDR3 region has the DNA TGTGCCAGCAGCGTACAGGGGCCTGGCGGCACTGTGCAGTTCTTC.